One and the same sample provided the 18 T cell receptor beta chains below, sequenced in a study of Ad26.COV2.S vaccination and SARS-CoV-2 variants (dated by TCRdb to about 2021). The library was built by means of the immunoSEQ multiplex PCR assay. TCRdb retrieved this table from immuneACCESS and kept in-frame rearrangements only. Not all clones are present; in checked studies, unresolved V genes account for under half, and no reason is known for the remainder. In this sample the table shows 350,000 to 500,000 clones, about 90% of which occur a single time. Around 4.2% of the sample lies in the top ten. The treatment or condition label on this specimen signifies: around 19 received Ad26.COV2.S at low or high dose, single or two shots; 5 received placebo; per-sample allocation not given. Repertoires of vaccine and placebo recipients were sequenced from samples collected on day 63 after the first injection.

Sequences were derived from peripheral blood, sampled in a trial of Ad26.COV2.S vaccine versus placebo. These receptor sequences come from a person aged 18 to 59 who received the Ad26.COV2.S COVID-19 vaccine or a placebo.

The chain carries TRBV19 and TRBJ2-1; 13 bases agree with TRBD2. CDR1 is LNHDA, CDR2 SQIVND, per germline (reference sequence). V lost 3 bases, J lost 7 bases, and 9 bases stayed unmatched. This CDR3 contains 17 residues. The CDR3 bases are TGTGCCAGTAGTATGGGACTAGCGGGAAATGGCGGGAATGAGCAGTTCTTC. It yields the protein CASSMGLAGNGGNEQFF.

The rearrangement uses TRBV7-2 and TRBJ2-3; tentative D call: TRBD2 (6 bases). The CDR3 contains 17 residues. CDR1 SGHTA and CDR2 FQGNSA come from the germline V gene. V was pared by 5 bases and J by 1 base, with 19 bases between. The chain's CDR3 is CASSPRTGGRGTDTQYF. In DNA form, the CDR3 reads TGTGCCAGCAGCCCTCGGACCGGGGGACGGGGCACAGATACGCAGTATTTT.

V gene TRBV7-3 combines with J gene TRBJ2-1; D is unresolved. V lost 1 base and J lost 7, with 8 bases in between. Germline V gives CDR1 SGHTA, CDR2 FQGTGA. The CDR3 runs 13 residues. CDR3 amino acids: CASSLNPRNEQFF. The CDR3 DNA sequence: TGTGCCAGCAGCTTAAACCCACGGAATGAGCAGTTCTTC.

Here the CDR3 DNA reads TGTGCCAGCAGCGCAGGGCGGGCTAACTATGGCTACACCTTC. Its translation: CASSAGRANYGYTF. This sequence joins TRBV7-2 and TRBJ1-2; TRBD1 might be the D (5 bases). With 5 bases removed from V and 0 bases from J, the gap between germline ends came to 10 bases. Germline CDR1 SGHTA, CDR2 FQGNSA. The CDR3 consists of 14 residues.

Concerning this clone itself: With a much larger clone just one base away, this may be a read error. The chain joins TRBV6-4 to TRBJ2-3; D is unresolved. CDR3 length: 15 amino acids. CDR1 and CDR2 (germline): MRHNA, SNTAGT. V shed 0 bases and J shed 0 bases, with 7 bases lying between them. CDR3 in amino acids: CASSDSTGSTDTQYF. As DNA, the CDR3 is TGTGCCAGCAGTGACTCGACCGGGAGCACAGATACGCAGTATTTT.

The chain joins TRBV30 to TRBJ1-5; D may be TRBD1 (5 bases). Trimming pared 5 bases from V and 8 bases from J, leaving 22 bases between. Germline lookup yields CDR1 GTSNPN and CDR2 SVGIG (reference sequence). This CDR3 spans 15 amino acids. CDR3 sequence: CAWSPIGTGVEPQHF. The CDR3, as DNA: TGTGCCTGGTCGCCCATCGGGACGGGAGTAGAGCCCCAGCATTTT.

The gene calls are TRBV5-1 and TRBJ1-6; a weak D match, TRBD1 (5 bases). Germline CDR1 is SGHRS and CDR2 is YFSETQ. The CDR3 is made up of 15 amino acids. The V gene lost 0 bases and the J gene lost 5 bases, with 9 bases spanning the gap. CDR3 amino acids: CASSLDPGNNSPLHF. The CDR3 DNA reads TGCGCCAGCAGCTTGGATCCAGGGAATAATTCACCCCTCCACTTT.

J is TRBJ2-1 and V is TRBV9, with 9 bases identical to TRBD2. Trimming removed 3 bases from V and 9 bases from J; junction bases left unmatched: 10. This CDR3 is 15 amino acids long. Germline V gene lookup returns CDR1 SGDLS and CDR2 YYNGEE. The CDR3 protein is CASSGRVVAGVEQFF. The DNA of the CDR3 is TGTGCCAGCAGCGGCCGGGTAGTAGCGGGAGTTGAGCAGTTCTTC.

This chain joins TRBV19 and TRBJ2-2; a possible D gene is TRBD1 (5 bases). Trimming cost V 1 base and J 0 bases, with 12 bases left between them. The CDR3 length is 17 residues. Germline V gives CDR1 LNHDA, CDR2 SQIVND (reference sequence). The CDR3 region is CASSIVRAFANTGELFF. CDR3 nucleotide sequence: TGTGCCAGTAGTATAGTCAGGGCGTTCGCGAACACCGGGGAGCTGTTTTTT. Using reference TRBV19 and TRBJ2-2 for the parts outside the CDR3, the full variable domain is DGGITQSPKYLFRKEGQNVTLSCEQNLNHDAMYWYRQDPGQGLRLIYYSQIVNDFQKGDIAEGYSVSREKKESFPLTVTSAQKNPTAFYLCASSIVRAFANTGELFFGEGSRLTVL.

The chain is built from TRBV28 and TRBJ1-1, with D hard to call. CDR1 MDHEN and CDR2 SYDVKM come from the germline V gene. V was shortened by 2 bases and J by 3 bases, with 4 bases between the two germline ends. This CDR3 is 12 amino acids long. CDR3 sequence (DNA): TGTGCCAGCAGTTTACCATACACTGAAGCTTTCTTT. Its translation is CASSLPYTEAFF. Combining the CDR3 with reference TRBV28 and TRBJ1-1 gives the whole variable domain DVKVTQSSRYLVKRTGEKVFLECVQDMDHENMFWYRQDPGLGLRLIYFSYDVKMKEKGDIPEGYSVSREKKERFSLILESASTNQTSMYLCASSLPYTEAFFGQGTRLTVV.

The chain carries TRBV5-5 and TRBJ1-6; 9 bases align to TRBD1. This CDR3 region has 16 residues. The J segment lost 6 bases and the V segment lost 2 bases, leaving 6 bases of the junction unmatched. CDR1 is SGHKS, CDR2 YYEKEE, per germline (reference sequence). In DNA, the CDR3 is TGTGCCAGCAGCTTAGATTCGGACAGGGGTAATTCACCCCTCCACTTT. The encoded protein is CASSLDSDRGNSPLHF.

The genes are TRBV4-2 and TRBJ2-3; perhaps D is TRBD1 or TRBD2 (5 bases each). The CDR3 runs 15 residues. V lost 0 bases and J 1 base, leaving 8 bases between the germline ends. Germline lookup yields CDR1 LGHNA and CDR2 YNFKEQ. The CDR3 DNA sequence: TGTGCCAGCAGCCAAGATAGGGGACGCACAGATACGCAGTATTTT. Its translation is CASSQDRGRTDTQYF.

V is TRBV7-8 and J is TRBJ1-1, with D maybe TRBD1 (5 bases). Trimming removed 3 bases at V and 0 bases at J, with 11 bases between. The CDR3 runs 15 residues. Germline assignment: CDR1 SGHVS and CDR2 FQNEAQ. This CDR3 is CASSFQGSMNTEAFF. In DNA, the CDR3 is TGTGCCAGCAGCTTTCAGGGTTCCATGAACACTGAAGCTTTCTTT.

V and J are TRBV4-2 and TRBJ2-7; the match to TRBD1 covers 7 bases. This CDR3 has 15 amino acids. The V segment lost 0 bases and the J segment 1 base; nucleotides outside the gene matches: 3. In germline, CDR1 is LGHNA, CDR2 YNFKEQ. The CDR3 sequence: CASSQEQGVSYEQYF. CDR3 coding DNA: TGTGCCAGCAGCCAAGAGCAGGGGGTATCCTACGAGCAGTACTTC.

The chain recombines TRBV4-3 with TRBJ2-1, with D perhaps TRBD2 (5 bases). Germline CDR1 and CDR2: LGHNA and YSLEER. The V end was cut by 2 bases, the J end by 10 bases, with 12 bases between. CDR3 length: 13 amino acids. The CDR3 DNA follows: TGCGCCAGCAGCCAACCTGGACCGGGGGAGCAGTTCTTC. Protein: CASSQPGPGEQFF.

The chain links TRBV11-3 to TRBJ2-1; tentative D call: TRBD2 (6 bases). The CDR3 covers 15 residues. Trimming left V 5 bases short and J 3 bases short, with 14 bases between. CDR1 and CDR2 (germline): SGHNT, YENEEA. CDR3 in DNA: TGTGCCAGCAGCCCCCGGGACTCAGGCTACAATGAGCAGTTCTTC. Translating it yields CASSPRDSGYNEQFF.

The chain has TRBV11-2 and TRBJ2-7; TRBD2 agrees at 9 bases. Per germline, CDR1 SGHAT and CDR2 FQNNGV. CDR3 length: 17 amino acids. V dropped 2 bases and J dropped 3; count of bases not matched to a gene: 11. The chain's CDR3 is CASSLNSGRVGFYEQYF. The CDR3 DNA reads TGTGCCAGCAGCTTAAATAGCGGGAGAGTTGGGTTCTACGAGCAGTACTTC.

This clone turned up a few times. The genes are TRBV7-2 and TRBJ1-5, with 12 nucleotides matching TRBD1. The germline gives CDR1 SGHTA, CDR2 FQGNSA. V lost 5 bases to trimming and J lost 1 base; unmatched junction nucleotides: 3. The CDR3 sequence is 16 residues long. This CDR3 reads CASSPGQGASNQPQHF. The CDR3 coding sequence is TGTGCCAGCAGCCCGGGACAGGGGGCGAGCAATCAGCCCCAGCATTTT.